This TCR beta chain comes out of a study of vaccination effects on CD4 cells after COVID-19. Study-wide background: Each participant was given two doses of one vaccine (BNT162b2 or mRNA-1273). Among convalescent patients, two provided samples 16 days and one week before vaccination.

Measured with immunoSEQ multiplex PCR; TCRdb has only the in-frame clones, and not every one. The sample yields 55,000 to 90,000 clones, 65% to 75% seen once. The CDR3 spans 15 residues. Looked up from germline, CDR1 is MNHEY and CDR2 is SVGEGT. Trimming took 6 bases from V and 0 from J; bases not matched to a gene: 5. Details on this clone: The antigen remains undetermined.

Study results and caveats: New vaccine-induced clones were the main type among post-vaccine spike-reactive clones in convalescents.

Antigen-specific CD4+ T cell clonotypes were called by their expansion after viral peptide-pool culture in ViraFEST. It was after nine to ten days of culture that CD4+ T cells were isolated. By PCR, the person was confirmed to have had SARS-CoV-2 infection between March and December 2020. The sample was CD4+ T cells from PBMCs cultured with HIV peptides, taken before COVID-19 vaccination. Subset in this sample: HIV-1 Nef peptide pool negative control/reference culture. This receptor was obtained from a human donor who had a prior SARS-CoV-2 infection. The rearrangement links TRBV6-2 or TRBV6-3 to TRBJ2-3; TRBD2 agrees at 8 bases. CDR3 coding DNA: TGTGCCAGCAGCCCCGCTAGCGGGAGCACAGATACGCAGTATTTT. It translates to CASSPASGSTDTQYF.